The T cell receptor beta chain under discussion was sequenced for a study of T cells in Graves' hyperthyroidism and ophthalmopathy. Turning to the study itself: Before any treatment, at initial diagnosis, peripheral blood was collected. General study findings and limits: The model anticipated ophthalmopathy a median around 6 months pre-onset.

This clonotype was seen many times. The antigen remains undetermined. Patients were excluded because of uncontrolled infection, other autoimmune disease, pregnancy or lactation. Trimming cost V 2 bases and J 5 bases, with 9 bases left between them. CDR3 size: 13 residues. Amplification targeted TCR beta CDR3 regions from RNA transcripts. The study used the HTBI primer set for a first-round RT-PCR of the TCR CDR3. Using its own MiXCR run on the multiplex PCR reads, TCRdb lists one record per CDR3 protein. The sample has about 210,000 distinct CDR3 sequences, around 20% seen once. This sequence was found in a man aged 35 to 55 with Graves' hyperthyroidism. Sequences were obtained from blood. The chain uses TRBV12-3 or TRBV12-4 and TRBJ2-5; no firm D call. The CDR3 DNA reads TGTGCCAGCAGTTTAAGGGTGAGGGAGACCCAGTACTTC. Translation: CASSLRVRETQYF.